Shown below are 4 T cell receptor beta chains from a single sample sequenced in a study of blood T cell repertoires in COVID-19. Method: immunoSEQ multiplex PCR; TCRdb's copy keeps in-frame clones and lacks some. The sample lists 150,000 to 200,000 clones; about 78% were seen once. Material for sequencing was peripheral blood. The source of these receptors is a woman between 50 and 59 years old with active or convalescent COVID-19.

As DNA, the CDR3 is TGTGCCAGCAGGACAGTTCATGGCACTGAAGCTTTCTTT. Its translation is CASRTVHGTEAFF. The chain uses TRBV28 and TRBJ1-1; maybe TRBD1 (5 bases). This CDR3 contains 13 residues. V was clipped by 6 bases and J by 4 bases, with 12 bases between them. The germline gives CDR1 MDHEN, CDR2 SYDVKM.

This clone appeared once. The gene calls are TRBV3-1 (or the pseudogene TRBV3-2) and TRBJ1-2, with D maybe TRBD1 (5 bases). The CDR3 is made up of 13 amino acids. Germline values: CDR1 LGHDT, CDR2 YNNKEL (reference sequence). Trimming took off 3 bases at V and 10 bases at J, with 15 bases between the two ends. The CDR3 loop reads CASSQPGLSNYTF. In DNA, the CDR3 is TGTGCCAGCAGCCAGCCGGGACTGTCAAACTACACCTTC.

This rearrangement joins TRBV6-5 to TRBJ1-3; perhaps TRBD1 as D (6 bases). The CDR3 runs 16 residues. The germline V gene encodes CDR1 MNHEY and CDR2 SVGAGI. The germline V and J ends were trimmed by 0 bases and 2 bases, with 11 bases remaining between them. As DNA, the CDR3 is TGTGCCAGCAGTTACTCACGGGACACTCCTGGAAACACCATATATTTT. Translating it yields CASSYSRDTPGNTIYF.

This clone was found a few times. The CDR3 sequence: CAWCIQGRSPLHF. The CDR3 DNA follows: TGTGCCTGGTGCATTCAGGGAAGGTCACCCCTCCACTTT. This chain uses TRBV30 with TRBJ1-6; possible D gene TRBD1, 5 bases. The germline V and J ends were trimmed by 5 bases and 10 bases, with 15 bases remaining between them. CDR1 and CDR2 (germline): GTSNPN, SVGIG (reference sequence). This CDR3 spans 13 amino acids.